This T cell receptor (beta chain) appears in the sequencing data of a study of beta chain features in type 1 diabetes. A remark on this clone: Its antigen is undetermined.

Expressed TCRB transcripts were sequenced because the entire RNA isolate underwent reverse transcription. Sequenced by immunoSEQ multiplex PCR; TCRdb stores in-frame clones only, minus some. This sample has 500,000 to 650,000 clones, with roughly 12% found just once. Study observations and caveats: All four CD4+ subsets from Type 1 diabetes patients carried moderately but significantly shorter TCRB CDR3s.

V gave up 5 bases and J gave up 4 bases; unmatched junction bases: 6. The CDR3 is 14 amino acids. In germline, CDR1 is SGHVS, CDR2 FNYEAQ. The TCR sequence derives from a man under 40 with type 1 diabetes. This chain uses TRBV7-6 with TRBJ2-5, with 8 bases aligning to TRBD1. The sample consisted of naive CD4+ T cells from blood. The CDR3 DNA reads as TGTGCCAGCAGCCTTTGGACAGGGCGAGAGACCCAGTACTTC. Its protein product is CASSLWTGRETQYF.